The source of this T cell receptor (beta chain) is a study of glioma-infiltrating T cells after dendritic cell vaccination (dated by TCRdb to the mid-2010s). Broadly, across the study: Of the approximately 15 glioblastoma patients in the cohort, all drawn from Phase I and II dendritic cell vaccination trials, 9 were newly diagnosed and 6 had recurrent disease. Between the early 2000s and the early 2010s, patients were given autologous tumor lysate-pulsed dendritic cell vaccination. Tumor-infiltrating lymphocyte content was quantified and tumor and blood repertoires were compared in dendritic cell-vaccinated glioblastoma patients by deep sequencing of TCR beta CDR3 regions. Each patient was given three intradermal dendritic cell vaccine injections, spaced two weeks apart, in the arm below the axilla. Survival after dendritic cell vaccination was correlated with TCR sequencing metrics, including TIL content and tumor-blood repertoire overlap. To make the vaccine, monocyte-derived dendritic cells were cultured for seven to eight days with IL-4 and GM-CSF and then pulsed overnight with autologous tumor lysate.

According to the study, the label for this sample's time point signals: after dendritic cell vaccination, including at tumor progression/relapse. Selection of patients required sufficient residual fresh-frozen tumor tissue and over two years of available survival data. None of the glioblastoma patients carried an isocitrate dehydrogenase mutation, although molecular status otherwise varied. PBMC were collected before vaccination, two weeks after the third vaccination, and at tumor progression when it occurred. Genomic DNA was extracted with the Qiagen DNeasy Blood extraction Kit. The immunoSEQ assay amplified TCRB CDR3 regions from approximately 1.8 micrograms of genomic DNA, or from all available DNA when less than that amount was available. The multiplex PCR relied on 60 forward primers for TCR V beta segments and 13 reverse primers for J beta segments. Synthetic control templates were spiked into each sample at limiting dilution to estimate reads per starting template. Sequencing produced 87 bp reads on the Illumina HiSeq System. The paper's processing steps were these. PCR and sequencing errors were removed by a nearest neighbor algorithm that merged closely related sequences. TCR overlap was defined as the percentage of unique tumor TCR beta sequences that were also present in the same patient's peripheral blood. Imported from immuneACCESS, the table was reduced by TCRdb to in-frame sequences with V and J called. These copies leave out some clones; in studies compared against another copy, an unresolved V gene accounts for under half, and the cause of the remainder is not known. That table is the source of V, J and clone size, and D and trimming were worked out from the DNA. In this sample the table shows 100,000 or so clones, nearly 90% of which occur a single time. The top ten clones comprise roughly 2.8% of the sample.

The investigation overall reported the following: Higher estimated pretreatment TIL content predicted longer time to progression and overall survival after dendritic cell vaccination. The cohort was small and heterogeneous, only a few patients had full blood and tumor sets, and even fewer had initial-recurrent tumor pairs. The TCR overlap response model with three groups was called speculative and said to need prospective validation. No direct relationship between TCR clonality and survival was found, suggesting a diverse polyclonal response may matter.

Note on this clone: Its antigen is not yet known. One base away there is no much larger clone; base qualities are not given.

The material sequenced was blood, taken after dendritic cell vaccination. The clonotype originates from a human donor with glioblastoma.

The CDR3 amino acid sequence is: CSVEAHRDSKTQYF. The DNA sequence follows: TGCAGCGTTGAAGCCCATAGGGACAGTAAAACGCAGTACTTC. The chain joins TRBV29-1 to TRBJ2-7; 7 junctional bases match TRBD1. Here V drops 1 base and J drops 9 bases, and the junction holds 12 bases not matched to any gene. Including the terminal cysteine and phenylalanine, the CDR3 comprises 14 residues. The read is trimmed to its CDR3 DNA, 42 bases read in frame from base 1. Sequences SQVTM (CDR1) and ANQGSEA (CDR2) are obtained from the germline V gene.